This passage covers 5 T cell receptor beta chains from one sample sequenced in a study of control samples from healthy donors and cancer patients (dated by TCRdb to 2018 to 2020). The method was the immunoSEQ multiplex PCR assay. What TCRdb holds here is the immuneACCESS table cut down to in-frame rearrangements. Part of the clones is not present; checked against another copy, under half of the missing clones reflect an unresolved V gene, and the others are unexplained. This sample has more than 85,000 clones in its table, and roughly 88% of those were observed once. Clones ranked in the top ten supply around 3.9% of the sample. The sequencing sample was made of PBMCs. The source of these receptors is a woman in her sixties with lung cancer.

The chain has TRBV27 and TRBJ1-3; D not certain. The CDR3 spans 13 residues. V lost 8 bases and J lost 3, with 11 bases in between. Per germline, CDR1 MNHEY and CDR2 SMNVEV (reference sequence). The CDR3 region has the DNA TGTGCCAGCCGGACGGCGGGTGGAAACACCATATATTTT. Translating gives CASRTAGGNTIYF.

The chain couples TRBV9 to TRBJ2-3; 8 bases are shared with TRBD2. Germline trimming cut 1 base from V and 2 bases from J; bases unmatched to any gene: 3. From germline, CDR1 is SGDLS and CDR2 YYNGEE. The CDR3 loop spans 15 amino acids. CDR3 nucleotide sequence: TGTGCCAGCAGCGTAACTAGCGGATACACAGATACGCAGTATTTT. Residues: CASSVTSGYTDTQYF. The variable domain in full, completed from reference TRBV9 and TRBJ2-3, reads DSGVTQTPKHLITATGQRVTLRCSPRSGDLSVYWYQQSLDQGLQFLIQYYNGEERAKGNILERFSAQQFPDLHSELNLSSLELGDSALYFCASSVTSGYTDTQYFGPGTRLTVL.

The chain is built from TRBV5-1 and TRBJ1-2; possible D gene TRBD1, 6 bases. Germline CDR1 reads SGHRS; CDR2 reads YFSETQ. Trimming shortened V by 4 bases and J by 7 bases, and 23 bases separated the two germline ends. This CDR3 comprises 16 residues. The CDR3 bases are TGCGCCAGCAGCGCCGCCGGACAGAACTCTCCTCGTGGCTACACCTTC. Protein product: CASSAAGQNSPRGYTF.

The chain carries TRBV19 and TRBJ2-3, with 7 bases matching TRBD1. The CDR3 extends over 16 amino acids. V lost 5 bases, J lost 2 bases, and 10 bases stayed unmatched. Germline CDR1 is LNHDA and CDR2 is SQIVND (reference sequence). CDR3 sequence (DNA): TGTGCCAGTAGTCCTGCTGACAGGGCGTACACAGATACGCAGTATTTT. Its translation: CASSPADRAYTDTQYF.

Written as DNA, the CDR3 is TGTGCCAGCAGTTATTCCGGGACAGGGGCAGGCTATGGCTACACCTTC. Protein sequence: CASSYSGTGAGYGYTF. The chain is built from TRBV6-5 and TRBJ1-2, with 10 positions matching TRBD1. This CDR3 is 16 amino acids long. Looked up from germline, CDR1 is MNHEY and CDR2 is SVGAGI. V lost 3 bases and J lost 4; bases outside the gene matches: 8.